The source of this T cell receptor (beta chain) is a study of graft-versus-host responses after intestinal transplantation. In the study overall: Transplantation in recipients was multivisceral, liver-intestinal, or isolated intestinal.

Notes on this clone: Its antigen is as yet unknown.

From germline, CDR1 is SGHDN and CDR2 FVKESK. The CDR3 length is 13 residues. V was clipped by 5 bases and J by 4 bases, with 11 bases between them. Only in-frame clones appear in the TCRdb table, and some are missing; sequencing was by immunoSEQ multiplex PCR. The data show roughly 89,000 clones, 91% seen once. The TCR was taken from a human donor who received an intestinal transplant. The chain employs TRBV14 and TRBJ1-2; a possible D gene is TRBD1 (6 bases). This material consisted of unstimulated CD4+ T cells sorted from spleen or lymph node cells, taken before intestinal transplant. The CDR3 coding sequence is TGTGCCAGCAGCAAGGGGGAAACCTATGGCTACACCTTC. This gives the protein CASSKGETYGYTF.